The T cell receptor beta chain described here comes from a study of blood T cell repertoires in COVID-19. For the study at large: Acute and convalescent COVID-19 samples came from the United States, Italy and Spain. PBMCs, B-cell-depleted T cells, or T cells were the source of the cDNA or gDNA that made up the material.

Trimming stripped 0 bases from V and 6 bases from J, with 12 bases between. This CDR3 spans 14 amino acids. CDR1 is GTSNPN, CDR2 SVGIG, per germline (reference sequence). In the original processing: Quantification of nucleated cells was approximated via reference gene primer amplification. The protocol was immunoSEQ multiplex PCR, while the TCRdb copy is restricted to in-frame clones and leaves out a portion. From that table come the V and J calls and clone size; the DNA was used to work out D and trimming. The sample contains 180,000 or so clones, around 85% of which appear only once. Sequencing input: peripheral blood. This rearrangement joins TRBV30 to TRBJ1-5; D gene ambiguous. The TCR originated in a man in his 60s with acute or convalescent COVID-19. The CDR3, as DNA: TGTGCCTGGAGTGTAGGGATAGGGAGTCAGCCCCAGCATTTT. This codes for CAWSVGIGSQPQHF.